The 25 T cell receptor beta chains presented below share a single source sample, sequenced in a study of T cells after yellow fever vaccination. TCRdb re-derived calls from the 5' RACE reads in MiXCR, one entry per CDR3 protein. Of around 600,000 distinct CDR3 sequences listed, around an eighth are singletons. The sequencing here drew on PBMCs, taken on the day of the yellow fever booster vaccination. These receptors originate from a man aged 30 to 45 who received the YFV17D yellow fever vaccine.

This clonotype was detected only a few times. The V and J genes are TRBV18 and TRBJ2-1; D is possibly TRBD2 (6 bases). Germline assignment: CDR1 KGHSH and CDR2 LQKENI. V was cut by 4 bases and J by 8 bases, with 24 bases left in between. The CDR3 has 17 residues. The CDR3 region is CASSLFLPTSHIYEQFF. DNA of the CDR3: TGTGCCAGCTCACTCTTCCTCCCGACTAGTCACATCTATGAGCAGTTCTTC.

A few counts support this clonotype. V is TRBV12-3 or TRBV12-4 and J is TRBJ2-3; D gene uncertain. The CDR3 is 14 amino acids. V was cut by 6 bases and J by 0 bases, with 10 bases left in between. The CDR3 loop reads CASSYRSSTDTQYF. The CDR3 DNA is TGTGCCAGCAGCTATCGTTCAAGCACAGATACGCAGTATTTT.

The rearrangement links TRBV5-1 to TRBJ2-1, with unresolved D. CDR1 is SGHRS and CDR2 is YFSETQ in the germline V gene. V shed 0 bases and J shed 0 bases, with 10 bases lying between them. There are 16 residues in the CDR3. The CDR3 sequence: CASSLGHLSSYNEQFF. The CDR3 DNA sequence: TGCGCCAGCAGCTTGGGACACCTTAGCTCCTACAATGAGCAGTTCTTC.

This clonotype was counted a few times. V is TRBV7-9 and J is TRBJ2-1, with D hard to call. CDR3 size: 15 residues. Trimming left V 4 bases short and J 6 bases short, with 16 bases between. Germline CDR1 is SEHNR and CDR2 is FQNEAQ (reference sequence). In DNA, the CDR3 is TGTGCCAGCAGCTCGTCGCTGCCGGGTATCAATGAGCAGTTCTTC. Encoded protein: CASSSSLPGINEQFF. The variable domain in full, with the rest retrieved from reference TRBV7-9 and TRBJ2-1, is DTGVSQNPRHKITKRGQNVTFRCDPISEHNRLYWYRQTLGQGPEFLTYFQNEAQLEKSRLLSDRFSAERPKGSFSTLEIQRTEQGDSAMYLCASSSSLPGINEQFFGPGTRLTVL.

This clonotype was detected a few times. The chain recombines TRBV6-2 or TRBV6-3 with TRBJ2-3; 14 bases are shared with TRBD2. Germline-derived CDR1 and CDR2 are MNHEY and SVGEGT. With V trimmed by 6 bases and J by 2 bases, 7 bases remained unmatched. The CDR3 extends over 17 amino acids. This chain's CDR3 is CASSYGTSGRTTDTQYF. DNA for the CDR3: TGTGCCAGCAGCTACGGGACTAGCGGGAGAACCACAGATACGCAGTATTTT.

Many counts were recorded for this clonotype. The V gene is TRBV5-1, the J gene TRBJ2-5; D call uncertain. The CDR3 consists of 12 residues. The V end lost 4 bases, the J end lost 5 bases, and 9 bases lay between the germline ends. Germline-derived CDR1 and CDR2 are SGHRS and YFSETQ. The CDR3, as DNA: TGCGCCAGCAGCGCCCTAGGGGAGACCCAGTACTTC. Protein sequence: CASSALGETQYF.

In its sample, this clonotype was seen many times. The chain combines TRBV2 with TRBJ2-5, with 12 bases identical to TRBD2. V dropped 6 bases and J dropped 4; count of bases not matched to a gene: 6. Germline V gene lookup returns CDR1 SNHLY and CDR2 FYNNEI. CDR3 length: 15 residues. Here the CDR3 reads CASSWLAGGGETQYF. Here the CDR3 DNA reads TGTGCCAGCAGCTGGCTAGCGGGAGGGGGAGAGACCCAGTACTTC.

This clonotype was observed a handful of times. J is TRBJ1-2 and V is TRBV4-2; D is perhaps TRBD1 (6 bases). This CDR3 region has 17 residues. V was cut by 3 bases and J by 2 bases, with 19 bases left in between. Germline V lookup: CDR1 LGHNA, CDR2 YNFKEQ. CDR3 nucleotide sequence: TGTGCCAGCAGCCAGAACGTAGGGGCAGGGGCGAACTATGGCTACACCTTC. Protein product: CASSQNVGAGANYGYTF.

The chain recombines TRBV4-3 with TRBJ1-2, with a weak D call TRBD1 (6 bases). The CDR3 consists of 17 residues. Trimming pared 1 base from V and 4 bases from J, leaving 19 bases between. Germline V lookup: CDR1 LGHNA, CDR2 YSLEER. The CDR3 loop is CASSQAASGQGRYGYTF. Here the CDR3 DNA reads TGCGCCAGCAGCCAAGCTGCCTCGGGACAAGGGCGCTATGGCTACACCTTC.

This clonotype turned up a few times. The V call is TRBV7-2, the J call TRBJ2-3; D possibly corresponds to TRBD1 (6 bases). The V end was cut by 3 bases, the J end by 8 bases, with 15 bases between. CDR1 SGHTA and CDR2 FQGNSA come from the germline V gene. This CDR3 has 14 residues. In DNA form, the CDR3 reads TGTGCCAGCAGCTTGGACAGCAGTAAGGGTACGCAGTATTTT. It codes for CASSLDSSKGTQYF.

The rearrangement uses TRBV7-2 and TRBJ2-7; the match to TRBD2 covers 8 bases. Germline V CDR1 and CDR2: SGHTA, FQGNSA. CDR3 length equals 13 residues. The V gene end was trimmed by 5 bases and the J gene end by 3 bases; junction bases not matched to a gene: 3. For the CDR3, the DNA is TGTGCCAGCAGCCGTAGCGGGAACTACGAGCAGTACTTC. Its protein product is CASSRSGNYEQYF.

This clonotype was seen at least ten times. This chain joins TRBV7-2 and TRBJ1-1; D remains unclear. This CDR3 region has 15 residues. Deletions cut 1 base from V and 0 bases from J, with 9 bases between. CDR1 is SGHTA, CDR2 FQGNSA, per germline. The CDR3 reads CASSLVAGMNTEAFF. The CDR3 nucleotides are TGTGCCAGCAGCTTAGTGGCGGGAATGAACACTGAAGCTTTCTTT.

The V gene is TRBV29-1, the J gene TRBJ2-1; 7 nucleotides agree with TRBD2. This CDR3 is built from 15 residues. V trimming: 3 bases; J trimming: 2 bases; junction bases outside the gene matches: 7. Germline V gene data show CDR1 as SQVTM and CDR2 as ANQGSEA. CDR3 residues: CSVDTREVPYNEQFF. CDR3 sequence (DNA): TGCAGCGTTGATACCCGGGAGGTACCCTACAATGAGCAGTTCTTC.

The chain joins TRBV6-5 to TRBJ1-4; tentatively, D is TRBD1 (5 bases). From germline, CDR1 is MNHEY and CDR2 SVGAGI. The CDR3 covers 15 residues. The V gene lost 0 bases and the J gene lost 5 bases, with 10 bases spanning the gap. The CDR3 region is CASSYSLDTNEKLFF. The DNA of the CDR3 is TGTGCCAGCAGTTACTCTTTGGACACAAATGAAAAACTGTTTTTT.

This clonotype appeared a few times. The genes are TRBV7-2 and TRBJ2-3; no clear D gene. Trimming left V 1 base short and J 2 bases short, with 10 bases between. The CDR3 has 15 residues. Germline CDR1 reads SGHTA; CDR2 reads FQGNSA. The CDR3 sequence: CASSLVSQYTDTQYF. The CDR3, as DNA: TGTGCCAGCAGCTTAGTGTCACAATACACAGATACGCAGTATTTT.

The chain links TRBV12-3 or TRBV12-4 to TRBJ1-1; possible D gene TRBD1, 5 bases. V lost 1 base and J 5 bases, leaving 11 bases between the germline ends. The CDR3 runs 14 residues. CDR3 amino acids: CASSLGVSGTEAFF. The DNA for the CDR3 is TGTGCCAGCAGTTTAGGAGTGTCAGGGACTGAAGCTTTCTTT.

The chain has TRBV29-1 and TRBJ2-1; no definite D call. CDR1 SQVTM and CDR2 ANQGSEA come from the germline V gene. The V and J ends lost 7 bases and 10 bases respectively, with 11 bases between them. The CDR3 totals 10 residues. The CDR3 region is CSALVVEQFF. In DNA form, the CDR3 reads TGCAGCGCCCTTGTCGTCGAGCAGTTCTTC.

This clonotype was observed many times. The chain combines TRBV29-1 with TRBJ2-2, with D unresolved. The V gene lost 4 bases and the J gene lost 2 bases, with 5 bases spanning the gap. This CDR3 has 12 residues. Germline V gene data show CDR1 as SQVTM and CDR2 as ANQGSEA. In nucleotides, the CDR3 is TGCAGCGTTGGGGGTAACACCGGGGAGCTGTTTTTT. Translation: CSVGGNTGELFF.

CDR3 region: CASTQGWEETQYF. In DNA, the CDR3 is TGTGCCAGCACACAGGGGTGGGAGGAGACCCAGTACTTC. This chain uses TRBV7-2 with TRBJ2-5; 7 bases agree with TRBD1. V shed 7 bases and J 5 bases; nucleotides not matched to a gene: 7. Germline V gene lookup returns CDR1 SGHTA and CDR2 FQGNSA. This CDR3 region has 13 residues.

This clonotype was seen more than once but under ten times. This rearrangement joins TRBV20-1 to TRBJ2-7; possibly TRBD1 for D (6 bases). The germline V gene has CDR1 DFQATT and CDR2 SNEGSKA (reference sequence). The CDR3 consists of 12 residues. V gave up 6 bases and J gave up 3 bases, with 12 bases separating them. In DNA, the CDR3 is TGCAGTGCAAAACAGGGTATCTACGAGCAGTACTTC. It is translated as CSAKQGIYEQYF.

The V and J genes are TRBV20-1 and TRBJ2-7; D might be TRBD1 or TRBD2, each matching 5 bases. V lost 5 bases and J lost 1, with 18 bases in between. Germline CDR1 reads DFQATT; CDR2 reads SNEGSKA (reference sequence). The CDR3 loop spans 15 amino acids. This CDR3 reads CSAGGSGTQSYEQYF. The CDR3, as DNA: TGCAGTGCTGGCGGGTCCGGGACCCAGTCCTACGAGCAGTACTTC.

This chain connects TRBV20-1 to TRBJ1-1, with D possibly TRBD1 on 5 matching bases. Deletions cut 5 bases from V and 1 base from J, with 14 bases between. The CDR3 has 14 residues. The germline V gene has CDR1 DFQATT and CDR2 SNEGSKA (reference sequence). The CDR3 protein is CSAVTPRENTEAFF. In DNA, the CDR3 is TGCAGTGCTGTAACACCCAGGGAGAACACTGAAGCTTTCTTT.

CDR3: CSAGTSGRAKEQFF. DNA for the CDR3: TGCAGTGCAGGGACTAGCGGGAGGGCTAAGGAGCAGTTCTTC. The chain has TRBV20-1 and TRBJ2-1, with 16 bases fitting TRBD2. Trimming took 6 bases from V and 10 from J; bases not matched to a gene: 6. The CDR3 extends over 14 amino acids. CDR1 and CDR2 (germline): DFQATT, SNEGSKA (reference sequence).

A few counts support this clonotype. The chain recombines TRBV7-8 with TRBJ2-5; D is perhaps TRBD2 (6 bases). Trimming cost V 3 bases and J 2 bases, with 13 bases left between them. Germline CDR1 is SGHVS and CDR2 is FQNEAQ. This CDR3 is 15 amino acids long. DNA for the CDR3: TGTGCCAGCAGCTTGATCGTCGGGAGACAAGAGACCCAGTACTTC. The encoded protein is CASSLIVGRQETQYF. The entire variable domain, with the rest obtained from reference TRBV7-8 and TRBJ2-5, is as follows: GAGVSQSPRYKVAKRGQDVALRCDPISGHVSLFWYQQALGQGPEFLTYFQNEAQLDKSGLPSDRFFAERPEGSVSTLKIQRTQQEDSAVYLCASSLIVGRQETQYFGPGTRLLVL.

As DNA, the CDR3 is TGCGCCAGCAGCCAAGATCTTAGCGGGATGGGAGATACGCAGTATTTT. This encodes CASSQDLSGMGDTQYF. The V call is TRBV4-3, the J call TRBJ2-3, with 8 bases fitting TRBD2. The CDR3 is 16 amino acids. The V gene's germline CDR1 is LGHNA and CDR2 YSLEER. V gave up 0 bases and J gave up 5 bases; unmatched junction bases: 7.